The rows below give T cell receptor beta chains drawn from one sample of a study of cytomegalovirus exposure and HLA in healthy donors. Profiling relied on immunoSEQ multiplex PCR, and the TCRdb table lists in-frame clones only, not all of them. Of 220,000 or so clones detected, roughly four fifths appear once; the ten largest clones hold 2.7%. Sequences were obtained from PBMCs. The receptors stem from a woman in her thirties or forties in good health and CMV-seronegative. CDR3s include the opening cysteine and the closing phenylalanine or tryptophan. The order of the fields is J gene, clone size, V gene, CDR3 protein. The size field is filled for only some rows; it gives once, few, many or a size class.

TRBJ2-2,-,TRBV11-3,CASRASGELFF
TRBJ1-4,-,TRBV27,CASSVVAAGEKLFF
TRBJ2-5,-,TRBV7-2,CASSPQETQYF
TRBJ2-7,-,TRBV2,CASSEALWGVYEQYF
TRBJ2-7,once,TRBV2,CTSNRRDRGSLEEQYF
TRBJ2-1,-,TRBV6-5,CASSYSRGTSYNEQFF
TRBJ1-1,-,TRBV28,CASRLGHLNTEAFF
TRBJ1-2,-,TRBV27,CASSPMAGGANGYTF
TRBJ2-7,few,TRBV10-3,CAISDPTSGSSYEQYF
TRBJ2-2,once,TRBV2,CASSLTRQGAGFF
TRBJ2-1,once,TRBV5-4,CASSVRTGNNEQFF
TRBJ1-1,-,TRBV28,CASSPGHQRGNTEAFF
TRBJ2-7,-,TRBV18,CASSPGLSGRTSYEQYF
TRBJ2-7,few,TRBV28,CASSYTGLRTYEQYF
TRBJ1-2,-,TRBV7-9,CASSLGGGGGYTF
TRBJ1-2,few,TRBV2,CASSGDRGYGYTF
TRBJ2-3,-,TRBV5-4,CASSGLAGGLRTDTQYF
TRBJ2-2,-,TRBV10-1,CASRSGGSDTGELFF
TRBJ2-5,-,TRBV6-4,CASSVRGARETQYF
TRBJ1-1,-,TRBV7-9,CASSLAQGAIAEAFF
TRBJ1-5,-,TRBV11-2,CASSEGGAHQPQHF
TRBJ1-1,-,TRBV7-2,CASSRKQGGVTEAFF
TRBJ2-1,-,TRBV27,CASSFTTSGSSYNEQFF
TRBJ2-7,-,TRBV6-5,CASRPGGLRPYEQYF
TRBJ2-1,-,TRBV19,CASNPDRDNEQFF
TRBJ2-1,-,TRBV6-1,CASSDGLAGGNEQFF
TRBJ2-1,once,TRBV6-6,CASSYDPVVNEQFF
TRBJ1-1,-,TRBV11-2,CASSFTDGRAGTEAFF
TRBJ1-4,-,TRBV4-1,CASSQGGTGNEKLFF
TRBJ1-5,few,TRBV7-2,CASSPDRDQPQHF
TRBJ2-7,-,TRBV7-2,CASSQRNSYEQYF
TRBJ2-1,-,TRBV27,CASSLGRTSGRLEQFF
TRBJ2-2,-,TRBV5-1,CASSSPSTGELFF
TRBJ2-1,-,TRBV7-9,CASSHSSGNYNEQFF
TRBJ1-1,-,TRBV15,CATSAHVWEQVEAFF
TRBJ2-2,once,TRBV18,CASSSGQPGNTGELFF
TRBJ2-7,-,TRBV27,CASSPNGDEQYF
TRBJ2-2,once,TRBV7-3,CASSRDRESTGELFF
TRBJ2-7,-,TRBV19,CASSIGRAYEQTYF
TRBJ2-7,-,TRBV6-1,CASSEQWTGGPLEQYF
TRBJ2-1,few,TRBV5-1,CASSGKTGGSEQFF
TRBJ2-1,-,TRBV28,CASSFEGLGYNEQFF
TRBJ1-5,-,TRBV6-5,CASSYSNRVNQPQHF
TRBJ2-7,-,TRBV28,CASSPIGQGSYEQYF
TRBJ2-1,once,TRBV27,CASSTQDRLYNEQFF
TRBJ2-1,few,TRBV2,CASIGEISSYNEQFF
TRBJ2-7,few,TRBV2,CASSVETDYEQYF
TRBJ2-3,-,TRBV6-6,CASRTSFWTDTQYF
TRBJ2-7,medium-sized,TRBV6-1,CASSEPAVTYEQYF
TRBJ1-2,-,TRBV5-1,CASSFASRGGAYGYTF
TRBJ1-3,-,TRBV27,CASSLSAVAGNTMYF
TRBJ2-7,-,TRBV2,CASSGSPASYEQYF